These T cell receptor beta chains were read from a single sample in a study of shared clonotypes between healthy human individuals. The protocol was immunoSEQ multiplex PCR, while the TCRdb copy is restricted to in-frame clones and leaves out a portion. The data contain 600,000 to 800,000 clones, 55% to 80% of them singletons. Sequenced sample: memory CD4+ T cells sorted from blood. The receptors stem from a woman aged 25 to 45 in good health. Each CDR3 is given with its conserved first and last residue. D genes are given only for firm matches. The size entry is marked missing in some rows and otherwise reads once, few, many or a size class.

v_call: TRBV11-3
j_call: TRBJ2-1
clone_size: many
d_call: NA
cdr3_aa: CASSLMWGSSYNEQFF
cdr3_nt: TGTGCCAGCAGCTTAATGTGGGGAAGCTCCTACAATGAGCAGTTCTTC

v_call: TRBV19
j_call: TRBJ1-2
clone_size: few
d_call: NA
cdr3_aa: CASSIGDYGYTF
cdr3_nt: TGTGCCAGTAGTATAGGGGACTATGGCTACACCTTC

v_call: TRBV11-2
j_call: TRBJ2-7
clone_size: NA
d_call: TRBD2
cdr3_aa: CASSLDRRLAGEWEQYF
cdr3_nt: TGTGCCAGCAGCTTAGACCGCCGACTAGCGGGAGAGTGGGAGCAGTACTTC

v_call: TRBV7-9
j_call: TRBJ2-3
clone_size: NA
d_call: NA
cdr3_aa: CASSFTEGARVDTQYF
cdr3_nt: TGTGCCAGCAGCTTTACGGAGGGGGCGAGGGTCGATACGCAGTATTTT

v_call: TRBV28
j_call: TRBJ2-7
clone_size: NA
d_call: NA
cdr3_aa: CASRQYYEQYF
cdr3_nt: TGTGCCAGCCGACAGTACTACGAGCAGTACTTC

v_call: TRBV25-1
j_call: TRBJ2-2
clone_size: NA
d_call: NA
cdr3_aa: CASSTTRGANTGELFF
cdr3_nt: TGTGCCAGCAGTACTACGAGGGGCGCGAACACCGGGGAGCTGTTTTTT

v_call: TRBV7-8
j_call: TRBJ1-3
clone_size: many
d_call: NA
cdr3_aa: CASSHPPGAGNTIYF
cdr3_nt: TGTGCCAGCAGCCACCCACCGGGGGCTGGAAACACCATATATTTT

v_call: TRBV6-5
j_call: TRBJ2-7
clone_size: NA
d_call: TRBD1
cdr3_aa: CASSWTGTYEQYF
cdr3_nt: TGTGCCAGCAGTTGGACAGGTACCTACGAGCAGTACTTC

v_call: TRBV4-1
j_call: TRBJ2-7
clone_size: NA
d_call: NA
cdr3_aa: CASSQDGPRYF
cdr3_nt: TGCGCCAGCAGCCAAGATGGGCCCCGGTACTTC

v_call: TRBV19
j_call: TRBJ2-2
clone_size: NA
d_call: NA
cdr3_aa: CATRRPSGMNTGELFF
cdr3_nt: TGTGCCACCCGGAGGCCATCTGGGATGAACACCGGGGAGCTGTTTTTT

v_call: TRBV7-9
j_call: TRBJ1-3
clone_size: NA
d_call: NA
cdr3_aa: CASSQDGTGQSGNTIYF
cdr3_nt: TGTGCCAGCAGCCAGGACGGGACGGGCCAGTCTGGAAACACCATATATTTT

v_call: TRBV29-1
j_call: TRBJ2-7
clone_size: NA
d_call: TRBD2
cdr3_aa: CSVEDAGVGSSYEQYF
cdr3_nt: TGCAGCGTTGAAGATGCGGGGGTCGGCAGTTCCTACGAGCAGTACTTC

v_call: TRBV6-5
j_call: TRBJ1-1
clone_size: NA
d_call: NA
cdr3_aa: CASRPDRNTEAFF
cdr3_nt: TGTGCCAGCAGACCGGACAGGAACACTGAAGCTTTCTTT

v_call: TRBV5-4
j_call: TRBJ2-1
clone_size: NA
d_call: TRBD2
cdr3_aa: CASSLTGTSINEQFF
cdr3_nt: TGTGCCAGCAGCTTAACCGGGACTAGCATCAATGAGCAGTTCTTC

v_call: TRBV25-1
j_call: TRBJ2-7
clone_size: few
d_call: NA
cdr3_aa: CASSVGVGRDSYEQYF
cdr3_nt: TGTGCCAGCAGTGTAGGGGTCGGGAGAGACTCCTACGAGCAGTACTTC

v_call: TRBV28
j_call: TRBJ1-1
clone_size: NA
d_call: NA
cdr3_aa: CASSLWVTNTEAFF
cdr3_nt: TGTGCCAGCAGTTTATGGGTGACGAACACTGAAGCTTTCTTT

v_call: TRBV6-4
j_call: TRBJ2-7
clone_size: NA
d_call: NA
cdr3_aa: CASSDPRGDEQYF
cdr3_nt: TGTGCCAGCAGTGACCCAAGGGGGGACGAGCAGTACTTC

v_call: TRBV25-1
j_call: TRBJ2-3
clone_size: NA
d_call: TRBD2
cdr3_aa: CASSYEAGVVDTQYF
cdr3_nt: TGTGCCAGCAGCTACGAAGCGGGAGTCGTTGATACGCAGTATTTT

v_call: TRBV20-1
j_call: TRBJ2-5
clone_size: NA
d_call: NA
cdr3_aa: CSNVAWETQYF
cdr3_nt: TGCAGCAATGTAGCTTGGGAGACCCAGTACTTC

v_call: TRBV11-2
j_call: TRBJ2-3
clone_size: many
d_call: TRBD2
cdr3_aa: CAGLPSGADTQYF
cdr3_nt: TGTGCCGGCCTACCTAGCGGTGCAGATACGCAGTATTTT

v_call: TRBV29-1
j_call: TRBJ2-1
clone_size: NA
d_call: NA
cdr3_aa: CSVARGANEQFF
cdr3_nt: TGCAGCGTCGCTCGGGGGGCGAATGAGCAGTTCTTC

v_call: TRBV7-6
j_call: TRBJ1-1
clone_size: NA
d_call: NA
cdr3_aa: CASSRGLDTEAFF
cdr3_nt: TGTGCCAGCAGCAGGGGGTTGGACACTGAAGCTTTCTTT

v_call: TRBV19
j_call: TRBJ1-5
clone_size: many
d_call: TRBD1
cdr3_aa: CASSSGQGGNQPQHF
cdr3_nt: TGTGCCAGTAGTAGCGGACAGGGGGGCAATCAGCCCCAGCATTTT

v_call: TRBV6-1
j_call: TRBJ2-3
clone_size: few
d_call: TRBD2
cdr3_aa: CASSVAGGVDTQYF
cdr3_nt: TGTGCCAGCAGTGTAGCGGGGGGTGTGGATACGCAGTATTTT

v_call: TRBV11-2
j_call: TRBJ1-4
clone_size: NA
d_call: NA
cdr3_aa: CASSFYSATNEKLFF
cdr3_nt: TGTGCCAGCAGCTTCTACAGCGCAACTAATGAAAAACTGTTTTTT

v_call: TRBV15
j_call: TRBJ2-7
clone_size: NA
d_call: NA
cdr3_aa: CATSRGGTAGEQYF
cdr3_nt: TGTGCCACCAGCAGAGGTGGGACAGCGGGCGAGCAGTACTTC

v_call: TRBV5-1
j_call: TRBJ2-7
clone_size: few
d_call: TRBD1
cdr3_aa: CASSKQGDEQYF
cdr3_nt: TGCGCCAGCAGCAAGCAGGGGGATGAGCAGTACTTC

v_call: TRBV18
j_call: TRBJ2-3
clone_size: NA
d_call: NA
cdr3_aa: CASSPLASRGRPTDTQYF
cdr3_nt: TGTGCCAGCTCACCACTCGCCTCCAGGGGCAGACCCACAGATACGCAGTATTTT

v_call: TRBV6-1
j_call: TRBJ2-7
clone_size: NA
d_call: TRBD1
cdr3_aa: CASSGIGTGGRYEQYF
cdr3_nt: TGTGCCAGCAGTGGAATTGGGACAGGGGGCCGCTACGAGCAGTACTTC

v_call: TRBV19
j_call: TRBJ2-1
clone_size: few
d_call: TRBD2
cdr3_aa: CASSPPGSGRDNEQFF
cdr3_nt: TGTGCCAGTAGTCCCCCTGGTAGCGGGAGGGACAATGAGCAGTTCTTC

v_call: TRBV5-6
j_call: TRBJ1-2
clone_size: many
d_call: TRBD1
cdr3_aa: CASSLGTGPGYTF
cdr3_nt: TGTGCCAGCAGCCTAGGGACAGGCCCTGGCTACACCTTC

v_call: TRBV5-1
j_call: TRBJ2-5
clone_size: NA
d_call: TRBD1
cdr3_aa: CASSPTGGEETQYF
cdr3_nt: TGCGCCAGCAGCCCCACAGGGGGTGAGGAGACCCAGTACTTC

v_call: TRBV30
j_call: TRBJ2-1
clone_size: few
d_call: NA
cdr3_aa: CAWASGVAMNEQFF
cdr3_nt: TGTGCCTGGGCCTCGGGGGTAGCGATGAATGAGCAGTTCTTC

v_call: TRBV6-6
j_call: TRBJ2-5
clone_size: NA
d_call: NA
cdr3_aa: CASRTAQETQYF
cdr3_nt: TGTGCCAGCAGGACAGCCCAAGAGACCCAGTACTTC

v_call: TRBV11-2
j_call: TRBJ2-1
clone_size: NA
d_call: TRBD2
cdr3_aa: CASSLDRASGYNEQFF
cdr3_nt: TGTGCCAGCAGCTTAGATCGGGCTAGCGGCTACAATGAGCAGTTCTTC

v_call: TRBV25-1
j_call: TRBJ1-4
clone_size: NA
d_call: NA
cdr3_aa: CASSGGRVGSNEKLFF
cdr3_nt: TGTGCCAGCAGTGGGGGGCGCGTCGGGAGTAATGAAAAACTGTTTTTT

v_call: TRBV6-5
j_call: TRBJ2-7
clone_size: once
d_call: TRBD2
cdr3_aa: CASRPTSGRSYEQYF
cdr3_nt: TGTGCCAGCAGACCGACTAGCGGGCGATCCTACGAGCAGTACTTC

v_call: TRBV5-4
j_call: TRBJ2-1
clone_size: NA
d_call: NA
cdr3_aa: CASSSRGLALHNEQFF
cdr3_nt: TGTGCCAGCAGCTCTAGGGGCTTAGCGCTCCACAATGAGCAGTTCTTC

v_call: TRBV10-1
j_call: TRBJ2-5
clone_size: few
d_call: TRBD1
cdr3_aa: CASSEGGQGEQETQYF
cdr3_nt: TGCGCCAGCAGTGAGGGGGGACAGGGAGAACAAGAGACCCAGTACTTC

v_call: TRBV30
j_call: TRBJ2-7
clone_size: NA
d_call: NA
cdr3_aa: CAVRSTTYEQYF
cdr3_nt: TGTGCCGTCAGGAGCACAACCTACGAGCAGTACTTC

v_call: TRBV7-9
j_call: TRBJ2-6
clone_size: NA
d_call: TRBD2
cdr3_aa: CASSPRLAGGTGANVLTF
cdr3_nt: TGTGCCAGCAGCCCGAGACTAGCGGGAGGTACTGGGGCCAACGTCCTGACTTTC

v_call: TRBV19
j_call: TRBJ2-5
clone_size: NA
d_call: TRBD1
cdr3_aa: CASSARRGGEETQYF
cdr3_nt: TGTGCCAGTAGTGCCAGGAGAGGGGGCGAAGAGACCCAGTACTTC

v_call: TRBV10-2
j_call: TRBJ1-2
clone_size: NA
d_call: TRBD1
cdr3_aa: CASSEGGLDYGYTF
cdr3_nt: TGCGCCAGCAGTGAAGGGGGCCTTGACTATGGCTACACCTTC